The next 23 T cell receptor beta chains were all read from a single sample in a study of beta chain features in type 1 diabetes (dated by TCRdb to the late 2010s). No antigen is known for these receptors. Findings and caveats that apply to the study as a whole: A moderate but significant shortening of TCRB CDR3 length was observed in type 1 diabetes patients in all four CD4+ subsets.

Libraries were prepared through the immunoSEQ multiplex PCR assay. All of the isolated RNA was reverse transcribed with the High Capacity cDNA Reverse Transcription Kit, so expressed TCRB transcripts were sequenced. Imported from immuneACCESS, the table was reduced by TCRdb to in-frame sequences with V and J called. These copies leave out some clones; in studies compared against another copy, an unresolved V gene accounts for under half, and the cause of the remainder is not known. The sample records 500,000 to 650,000 clones, 9.5% to 15% of which are singletons. The ten largest clones take up 0.095% to 0.15% of the sample. The sequencing sample was made of naive CD4+ T cells from blood. The cell subset or site label corresponds to: true naive CD4+ T cells. These TCRs come from a young man with type 1 diabetes.

Only a few counts were recorded for this clone. The rearrangement links TRBV7-9 to TRBJ2-5; TRBD2 agrees at 8 bases. Germline lookup yields CDR1 SEHNR and CDR2 FQNEAQ (reference sequence). Germline trimming cut 2 bases from V and 3 bases from J; bases unmatched to any gene: 8. The CDR3 extends over 16 amino acids. CDR3 DNA: TGTGCCAGCAGCTTAAATTCAGCGGGGGCGGAAGAGACCCAGTACTTC. Translation: CASSLNSAGAEETQYF.

This clone appeared a few times. V usage is TRBV7-6 and J usage is TRBJ2-7, with 10 bases fitting TRBD2. V trimming: 6 bases; J trimming: 1 base; junction bases outside the gene matches: 0. This CDR3 region has 13 residues. CDR1 and CDR2 (germline): SGHVS, FNYEAQ. CDR3 sequence reads: CASRLAGSYEQYF. For the CDR3, the DNA is TGTGCCAGCAGACTAGCGGGGTCCTACGAGCAGTACTTC.

The chain joins TRBV2 to TRBJ1-6; the D gene is possibly TRBD1 (6 bases). The ends were cut back, 7 bases at V and 8 bases at J, with 12 bases in the middle. The CDR3 is 13 amino acids. Germline CDR1 and CDR2: SNHLY and FYNNEI. This CDR3 reads CASTRTAYSPLHF. In DNA, the CDR3 is TGTGCCAGCACCAGGACAGCTTATTCACCCCTCCACTTT.

The chain links TRBV25-1 to TRBJ1-3; D uncertain. The ends were cut back, 3 bases at V and 2 bases at J, with 5 bases in the middle. CDR1 and CDR2 from the germline V gene are MGHDK and SYGVNS. The CDR3 is 13 amino acids. The chain's CDR3 is CASSEKPGNTIYF. The DNA for the CDR3 is TGTGCCAGCAGTGAGAAACCTGGAAACACCATATATTTT.

A few counts support this clone. This rearrangement joins TRBV11-2 to TRBJ1-1; D remains ambiguous. The CDR3 is made up of 13 amino acids. CDR1 and CDR2 from the germline V gene are SGHAT and FQNNGV. The V gene lost 3 bases and the J gene lost 4 bases, with 9 bases spanning the gap. The CDR3 DNA is TGTGCCAGCAGCTTGGCCGGACTCACTGAAGCTTTCTTT. It yields the protein CASSLAGLTEAFF. The complete variable domain, with remaining parts taken from reference TRBV11-2 and TRBJ1-1, reads EAGVAQSPRYKIIEKRQSVAFWCNPISGHATLYWYQQILGQGPKLLIQFQNNGVVDDSQLPKDRFSAERLKGVDSTLKIQPAKLEDSAVYLCASSLAGLTEAFFGQGTRLTVV.

With regard to this clone: Distinct nucleotide sequences in the sample also encode this CDR3. The V call is TRBV2, the J call TRBJ1-6; TRBD1 matches 7 bases. V was clipped by 6 bases and J by 1 base; unmatched bases: 3. Germline V lookup: CDR1 SNHLY, CDR2 FYNNEI. This CDR3 region has 15 residues. The CDR3 DNA reads as TGTGCCAGCAGCGTACAGGGGTCCTATAATTCACCCCTCCACTTT. It encodes CASSVQGSYNSPLHF.

This clone came up a few times. This rearrangement joins TRBV19 to TRBJ2-2; 7 bases are a match to TRBD1. V gave up 4 bases and J gave up 6 bases; unmatched junction bases: 11. CDR1 and CDR2 (germline): LNHDA, SQIVND (reference sequence). This CDR3 contains 16 residues. The CDR3 here is CASSNRQGGVPGELFF. The CDR3 nucleotides read TGTGCCAGTAGTAACCGACAGGGTGGAGTTCCCGGGGAGCTGTTTTTT.

To note about this clone: This sample includes further DNA sequences coding for the same CDR3. The rearrangement uses TRBV28 and TRBJ1-5; D possibly corresponds to TRBD1 (6 bases). V shed 3 bases and J shed 0 bases, with 9 bases lying between them. The CDR3 is 15 residues long. Per the germline V gene, CDR1 is MDHEN and CDR2 is SYDVKM. The CDR3 spells CASSLPRGSNQPQHF. The CDR3 DNA follows: TGTGCCAGCAGTTTGCCCAGGGGTAGCAATCAGCCCCAGCATTTT.

The chain joins TRBV5-1 to TRBJ2-1, with D maybe TRBD2 (6 bases). The V end was cut by 0 bases, the J end by 5 bases, with 9 bases between. Germline V gives CDR1 SGHRS, CDR2 YFSETQ. The CDR3 extends over 14 amino acids. CDR3 sequence: CASSLEWGDNEQFF. CDR3 in DNA: TGCGCCAGCAGCTTGGAGTGGGGGGACAATGAGCAGTTCTTC.

V is TRBV5-6 and J is TRBJ2-1; perhaps TRBD2 as D (5 bases). This CDR3 contains 14 residues. Between the trimmed V and J ends, which lost 4 bases and 9 bases, there was a span of 17 bases. The germline gives CDR1 SGHDT, CDR2 YYEEEE. Here the CDR3 DNA reads TGTGCCAGCAGCCCCGACCCGGGGATTGGTGAGCAGTTCTTC. Protein: CASSPDPGIGEQFF.

The CDR3 is CASSFAQNYGYTF. The CDR3 DNA is TGTGCCAGCAGCTTCGCACAGAACTATGGCTACACCTTC. The J gene is TRBJ1-2, the V gene TRBV7-2; D is ambiguous. Trimming took 3 bases from V and 2 from J, leaving 7 bases between them. Germline lookup yields CDR1 SGHTA and CDR2 FQGNSA. The CDR3 contains 13 residues.

A few counts support this clone. The CDR3 protein is CASSIRRGETQYF. The CDR3 region has the DNA TGTGCCAGTAGTATCAGGCGGGGGGAGACCCAGTACTTC. The chain has TRBV19 and TRBJ2-5; 7 nucleotides match TRBD2. CDR1 and CDR2 from the germline V gene are LNHDA and SQIVND (reference sequence). Trimming removed 3 bases from V and 5 bases from J; junction bases left unmatched: 3. This CDR3 is 13 amino acids long.

This clone was counted a few times. The chain is built from TRBV14 and TRBJ2-1; no definite D call. The CDR3 contains 14 residues. Germline V gene lookup returns CDR1 SGHDN and CDR2 FVKESK. V lost 2 bases and J 2 bases, leaving 7 bases between the germline ends. DNA for the CDR3: TGTGCCAGCAGCCAATCCAGCGCCTACAATGAGCAGTTCTTC. As protein: CASSQSSAYNEQFF. Drawing the rest from reference TRBV14 and TRBJ2-1, the complete variable domain is EAGVTQFPSHSVIEKGQTVTLRCDPISGHDNLYWYRRVMGKEIKFLLHFVKESKQDESGMPNNRFLAERTGGTYSTLKVQPAELEDSGVYFCASSQSSAYNEQFFGPGTRLTVL.

A few counts support this clone. V and J are TRBV7-2 and TRBJ2-3, with no clear D. The CDR3 spans 14 residues. CDR1 is SGHTA and CDR2 is FQGNSA in the germline V gene. V gave up 3 bases and J gave up 3 bases, with 10 bases separating them. As DNA, the CDR3 is TGTGCCAGCAGCTTGTTTGCAGCAACAGATACGCAGTATTTT. It yields the protein CASSLFAATDTQYF.

This clone was counted a few times. The rearrangement joins TRBV7-6 to TRBJ2-2; 9 bases map to TRBD1. The V and J ends lost 3 bases and 4 bases, in that order; junction bases with no gene match: 6. The germline gives CDR1 SGHVS, CDR2 FNYEAQ. This CDR3 comprises 16 residues. The CDR3: CASSFGGQGSTGELFF. The CDR3 coding sequence is TGTGCCAGCAGCTTCGGCGGACAGGGGAGCACCGGGGAGCTGTTTTTT.

The chain recombines TRBV5-1 with TRBJ1-5, with a weak D call TRBD1 (5 bases). Trimming took 1 base from V and 6 from J, leaving 14 bases between them. The CDR3 totals 15 residues. Germline V CDR1 and CDR2: SGHRS, YFSETQ. The chain's CDR3 is CASSLHGAEGQPQHF. The CDR3 region has the DNA TGCGCCAGCAGCTTGCACGGGGCCGAGGGTCAGCCCCAGCATTTT.

The genes are TRBV11-2 and TRBJ2-3; 11 nucleotides match TRBD1. The CDR3 has 15 amino acids. Germline CDR1 is SGHAT and CDR2 is FQNNGV. With V trimmed by 5 bases and J by 2 bases, 3 bases remained unmatched. The chain's CDR3 is CASSGTGGPTDTQYF. The CDR3 region has the DNA TGTGCCAGCAGCGGGACAGGGGGGCCCACAGATACGCAGTATTTT.

The chain links TRBV4-3 to TRBJ2-2; TRBD1 aligns across 9 bases. Trimming removed 0 bases from V and 5 bases from J; junction bases left unmatched: 10. This CDR3 region has 18 residues. Germline V lookup: CDR1 LGHNA, CDR2 YSLEER. The CDR3 protein is CASSQDRTGAFETGELFF. The CDR3 nucleotides are TGCGCCAGCAGCCAAGATAGGACAGGGGCGTTTGAAACCGGGGAGCTGTTTTTT.

This chain connects TRBV29-1 to TRBJ2-7; 9 bases line up with TRBD1. CDR1 and CDR2 (germline): SQVTM, ANQGSEA. The CDR3 contains 15 residues. J lost 3 bases, V lost 2 bases, and 8 bases had no gene match. The CDR3 is CSVETGQGIGYEQYF. CDR3 bases: TGCAGCGTTGAAACCGGACAGGGGATCGGCTACGAGCAGTACTTC.

In regard to this clone: It is unclear where the CDR3 begins or ends on the DNA, so no DNA is shown, and the CDR3 is as TCRdb lists it. The chain's CDR3 is CASSFGPGLGETQYF. V usage is TRBV7-3 and J usage is TRBJ2-5; TRBD2, the table's D call, lacks a check against the DNA. Germline V lookup: CDR1 SGHTA, CDR2 FQGTGA. Ends included, the CDR3 has 15 residues.

The chain recombines TRBV11-3 with TRBJ2-1, with 9 positions matching TRBD1. The V gene end was trimmed by 1 base and the J gene end by 4 bases; junction bases not matched to a gene: 5. Looked up from germline, CDR1 is SGHNT and CDR2 is YENEEA. The CDR3 has 16 residues. As DNA, the CDR3 is TGTGCCAGCAGCTTAGGCGGGACAGGGACATACAATGAGCAGTTCTTC. This codes for CASSLGGTGTYNEQFF.

A few counts support this clone. The V and J genes are TRBV30 and TRBJ2-7; D possibly uses TRBD1 or TRBD2 (5 bases each). CDR3 length: 15 amino acids. Trimming shortened V by 1 base and J by 7 bases, and 20 bases separated the two germline ends. CDR1 and CDR2 (germline): GTSNPN, SVGIG (reference sequence). CDR3 coding DNA: TGTGCCTGGAGTGCCGGGGACCCCTCTCCGGGTGAGCAGTACTTC. This encodes CAWSAGDPSPGEQYF.

The J gene is TRBJ1-2, the V gene TRBV19; tentative D call: TRBD1 (5 bases). V was shortened by 1 base and J by 10 bases, with 16 bases between the two germline ends. Germline-derived CDR1 and CDR2 are LNHDA and SQIVND (reference sequence). This CDR3 has 14 amino acids. The CDR3 reads CASSIGAGTGYYTF. CDR3 in DNA: TGTGCCAGTAGTATAGGCGCCGGGACGGGCTACTACACCTTC.